This T cell receptor beta chain was identified during a study of shared clonotypes between healthy human individuals. Study at large: The donors, two women and three men, were aged 18 to 49.

When samples were unsorted, roughly 81 million PBMCs were used for genomic DNA. This CDR3 is built from 16 residues. Germline V gene data show CDR1 as SGDLS and CDR2 as YYNGEE. The junction had 5 bases not matched to a gene; V was cut back by 1 base and J by 6 bases. Produced via immunoSEQ multiplex PCR; TCRdb's table is partial and in-frame only. Seen here are roughly 450,000 clones, 79% observed once, and the top ten hold under 15%. The rearrangement joins TRBV9 to TRBJ2-1; TRBD2 agrees at 12 bases. The material sequenced was PBMCs. The receptor's source is a woman in her thirties or forties in good health. Some clones in this sample may be carry-over from other donors' samples. CDR3 bases: TGTGCCAGCAGCGTAAATCGACTAGCGGGAGTCAATGAGCAGTTCTTC. Translating it yields CASSVNRLAGVNEQFF.